The sequence of this TCR beta chain was determined in a study of T-cell reconstitution after alpha-beta-depleted transplantation in children. CDR1 and CDR2 from the germline V gene are SGHTA and FQGNSA. This CDR3 comprises 15 residues. Trimming removed 5 bases from V and 2 bases from J, with 13 bases in between. Unique molecular identifiers were incorporated into the prepared TCRbeta library. TCRdb re-called the PCR reads with MiXCR, one entry per CDR3 protein. The sample lists about 580,000 distinct CDR3 sequences; more than 20% were seen once. Specimen: PBMCs, mostly from graft donor cells, collected 360 days after TCRalphabeta/CD19-depleted stem cell transplant. This sequence joins TRBV7-2 and TRBJ2-1; possibly TRBD2 for D (6 bases). This receptor was taken from a boy younger than two who had a stem cell transplant for acute myeloid leukemia, so the T cells may come from the graft donor. For the CDR3, the DNA is TGTGCCAGCAGCCTCGTGGAGGGTGCCTACAATGAGCAGTTCTTC. Its translation is CASSLVEGAYNEQFF.